What follows are 30 T cell receptor beta chains derived from one specimen sequenced in a study of cytomegalovirus exposure and HLA in healthy donors. Only in-frame clones appear in the TCRdb table, and some are missing; sequencing was by immunoSEQ multiplex PCR. The sample lists more than 60,000 clones, 96% occurring once. The sequencing input was PBMCs. The receptors originated from a woman aged 18-35 years in good health and CMV-seropositive.

The chain is built from TRBV7-2 and TRBJ2-7; unclear D gene. The CDR3 spans 15 residues. V lost 1 base and J lost 2, with 12 bases in between. Looked up from germline, CDR1 is SGHTA and CDR2 is FQGNSA. The CDR3 region has the DNA TGTGCCAGCAGCTTAGGCGAGTTTTTTACCTACGAGCAGTACTTC. Translated, it gives CASSLGEFFTYEQYF.

The chain joins TRBV4-3 to TRBJ1-4; D unresolved. V shed 3 bases and J shed 7 bases, with 15 bases lying between them. Germline assignment: CDR1 LGHNA and CDR2 YSLEER. CDR3 length: 15 amino acids. CDR3 region: CASSHGSPVTEKLFF. The CDR3 coding sequence is TGCGCCAGCAGCCATGGTTCACCAGTAACTGAAAAACTGTTTTTT.

This clone was found once. The V and J genes are TRBV10-3 and TRBJ2-7; TRBD2 matches 7 bases. V dropped 8 bases and J dropped 2; count of bases not matched to a gene: 0. The CDR3 is 11 residues long. Germline loops: CDR1 ENHRY, CDR2 SYGVKD. CDR3 loop: CAIGGAYEQYF. CDR3 bases: TGTGCCATCGGGGGGGCCTACGAGCAGTACTTC.

The V gene is TRBV5-1, the J gene TRBJ1-6; D gene unclear. V lost 2 bases, J lost 0 bases, and 9 bases lay in between. Per germline, CDR1 SGHRS and CDR2 YFSETQ. This CDR3 has 16 amino acids. This CDR3 is CASSFKGGSYNSPLHF. The CDR3, as DNA: TGCGCCAGCAGCTTTAAAGGAGGCTCCTATAATTCACCCCTCCACTTT.

The chain is built from TRBV6-6 and TRBJ2-5, with D uncertain. Trimming left V 2 bases short and J 8 bases short, with 9 bases between. Looked up from germline, CDR1 is MNHNY and CDR2 is SVGAGI (reference sequence). The CDR3 has 12 amino acids. The DNA of the CDR3 is TGTGCCAGCAGTTACGCTGTGGCAACCCAGTACTTC. It codes for CASSYAVATQYF.

The genes are TRBV7-2 and TRBJ2-1; D gene ambiguous. Trimming removed 0 bases at V and 10 bases at J, with 7 bases between. This CDR3 has 12 residues. CDR1 is SGHTA and CDR2 is FQGNSA in the germline V gene. In DNA, the CDR3 is TGTGCCAGCAGCTTAGCGGGCCTCGAGCAGTTCTTC. Residues: CASSLAGLEQFF.

V usage is TRBV6-1 and J usage is TRBJ2-2; a weak D match, TRBD2 (6 bases). Germline lookup yields CDR1 MNHNS and CDR2 SASEGT. V shed 5 bases and J shed 2 bases, with 9 bases lying between them. The CDR3 spans 14 residues. CDR3 sequence reads: CASSTGLNTGELFF. As DNA, the CDR3 is TGTGCCAGCAGTACGGGACTCAACACCGGGGAGCTGTTTTTT.

The chain uses TRBV27 and TRBJ2-6; D uncertain. The ends were cut back, 7 bases at V and 0 bases at J, with 10 bases in the middle. The CDR3 sequence is 15 residues long. Per the germline V gene, CDR1 is MNHEY and CDR2 is SMNVEV (reference sequence). CDR3 protein: CASMLLSSGANVLTF. In DNA, the CDR3 is TGTGCCAGCATGTTATTGTCCTCTGGGGCCAACGTCCTGACTTTC.

The chain joins TRBV19 to TRBJ1-2; D is uncertain. V was pared by 5 bases and J by 5 bases, with 9 bases between. Germline values: CDR1 LNHDA, CDR2 SQIVND (reference sequence). The CDR3 runs 12 residues. The CDR3 DNA sequence: TGTGCCAGTAGTGGTACAGTGTATGGCTACACCTTC. This sequence encodes CASSGTVYGYTF.

This chain joins TRBV28 and TRBJ2-5; TRBD2 might be the D (5 bases). V was shortened by 3 bases and J by 2 bases, with 13 bases between the two germline ends. CDR1 and CDR2 (germline): MDHEN, SYDVKM. This CDR3 is built from 15 residues. CDR3 residues: CASSFFPDLQETQYF. Written as DNA, the CDR3 is TGTGCCAGCAGTTTTTTTCCGGACTTACAAGAGACCCAGTACTTC.

The CDR3 spells CASSESRAGRYEKLFF. The CDR3 DNA reads TGCGCCAGCAGTGAGTCGAGGGCGGGACGTTATGAAAAACTGTTTTTT. This sequence joins TRBV10-2 and TRBJ1-4, with a tentative D call TRBD1 (5 bases). Germline loops: CDR1 WSHSY, CDR2 SAAADI. The CDR3 has 16 amino acids. V gave up 0 bases and J gave up 6 bases, with 14 bases separating them.

Here the CDR3 reads CSVQTGGNYGYTF. The CDR3 DNA follows: TGCAGCGTTCAGACAGGGGGGAACTATGGCTACACCTTC. V and J are TRBV29-1 and TRBJ1-2; 9 bases align to TRBD1. Germline loops: CDR1 SQVTM, CDR2 ANQGSEA. CDR3 length equals 13 residues. V shed 5 bases, J shed 2 bases, and the junction held 3 bases outside the gene matches.

The chain couples TRBV7-2 to TRBJ2-7; 8 bases align to TRBD2. Germline CDR1 SGHTA, CDR2 FQGNSA. The V segment lost 5 bases and the J segment 1 base; nucleotides outside the gene matches: 10. The length of the CDR3 is 16 residues. This chain's CDR3 is CASSPQPGLESYEQYF. In DNA form, the CDR3 reads TGTGCCAGCAGCCCACAGCCGGGACTAGAGTCCTACGAGCAGTACTTC.

This clone was counted once. The rearrangement links TRBV6-1 to TRBJ2-3; the D is unclear. There are 15 residues in the CDR3. V lost 0 bases and J 2 bases, leaving 9 bases between the germline ends. Germline V gene lookup returns CDR1 MNHNS and CDR2 SASEGT. CDR3 DNA sequence: TGTGCCAGCAGTGAAGCGCTCAGAAACACAGATACGCAGTATTTT. Translation: CASSEALRNTDTQYF.

This rearrangement joins TRBV2 to TRBJ2-7, with 9 bases lining up with TRBD2. J gave up 3 bases and V 2 bases, and 8 bases lay outside the gene matches. The CDR3 is made up of 16 amino acids. Per the germline V gene, CDR1 is SNHLY and CDR2 is FYNNEI. The DNA of the CDR3 is TGTGCCAGCAGTGAAACTAAGCGGGAGGCGGGCTACGAGCAGTACTTC. This gives the protein CASSETKREAGYEQYF.

V usage is TRBV5-1 and J usage is TRBJ1-3; D is unresolved. The CDR3 loop spans 14 amino acids. The V gene lost 4 bases and the J gene lost 2 bases, with 10 bases spanning the gap. Looked up from germline, CDR1 is SGHRS and CDR2 is YFSETQ. The CDR3 sequence is CASSPGRPGNTIYF. The CDR3 nucleotides read TGCGCCAGCAGCCCGGGGAGGCCTGGAAACACCATATATTTT. Full variable domain (remainder filled in from reference TRBV5-1 and TRBJ1-3): KAGVTQTPRYLIKTRGQQVTLSCSPISGHRSVSWYQQTPGQGLQFLFEYFSETQRNKGNFPGRFSGRQFSNSRSEMNVSTLELGDSALYLCASSPGRPGNTIYFGEGSWLTVV.

This chain joins TRBV7-6 and TRBJ2-5; weak D call: TRBD2 (6 bases). The CDR3 runs to 16 residues. Trimming shortened V by 6 bases and J by 4 bases, and 21 bases separated the two germline ends. CDR1 and CDR2 from the germline V gene are SGHVS and FNYEAQ. The CDR3 here is CASRKLPGTGVETQYF. Written as DNA, the CDR3 is TGTGCCAGCAGGAAATTACCAGGGACGGGGGTAGAGACCCAGTACTTC.

The rearrangement links TRBV28 to TRBJ1-1; a possible D gene is TRBD1 (6 bases). The germline CDR1 and CDR2 sequences are MDHEN and SYDVKM. The CDR3 is made up of 15 amino acids. V was clipped by 2 bases and J by 6 bases, with 16 bases between them. The CDR3: CASSLRIRGTPEAFF. The CDR3 DNA is TGTGCCAGCAGTTTACGAATTAGAGGGACACCTGAAGCTTTCTTT.

V and J are TRBV29-1 and TRBJ2-7, with TRBD1 identical over 9 bases. The V segment lost 2 bases and the J segment 4 bases; nucleotides outside the gene matches: 9. Germline V gene sequence: CDR1 SQVTM, CDR2 ANQGSEA. This CDR3 comprises 15 residues. The CDR3 DNA is TGCAGCGTTGAACATAACAGGGGGCGCATTTACGAGCAGTACTTC. This gives the protein CSVEHNRGRIYEQYF.

The rearrangement joins TRBV27 to TRBJ1-1; 11 bases agree with TRBD1. This CDR3 is built from 16 residues. V lost 6 bases to trimming and J lost 1 base; unmatched junction nucleotides: 7. Germline V gives CDR1 MNHEY, CDR2 SMNVEV (reference sequence). CDR3 residues: CASSLGQGAPNTEAFF. DNA of the CDR3: TGTGCCAGCAGCCTTGGACAGGGGGCACCGAACACTGAAGCTTTCTTT.

This clone was observed once. The V and J genes are TRBV5-1 and TRBJ2-2, with a possible D match to TRBD2 (5 bases). Trimming removed 1 base from V and 5 bases from J, with 6 bases in between. The CDR3 contains 13 residues. Germline CDR1 and CDR2: SGHRS and YFSETQ. The CDR3 bases are TGCGCCAGCAGCTTGAGGGAGACCGGGGAGCTGTTTTTT. This sequence encodes CASSLRETGELFF.

The rearrangement links TRBV4-3 to TRBJ2-1, with TRBD2 as a possible D gene (7 bases). Germline loops: CDR1 LGHNA, CDR2 YSLEER. V lost 2 bases to trimming and J lost 9 bases, with 17 bases between them. CDR3 length equals 15 residues. CDR3 DNA sequence: TGCGCCAGCAGCCAAAGGGAGGGCCTAGGGGGTGAGCAGTTCTTC. Translating gives CASSQREGLGGEQFF.

For the CDR3, the DNA is TGTGCCAGCAGCTTGAGCGGGACCTACTCCTACAATGAGCAGTTCTTC. Its translation is CASSLSGTYSYNEQFF. The chain employs TRBV13 and TRBJ2-1; the match to TRBD2 covers 7 bases. The CDR3 is 16 amino acids. Per the germline V gene, CDR1 is PRHDT and CDR2 is FYEKMQ (reference sequence). The junction had 5 bases not matched to a gene; V was cut back by 3 bases and J by 0 bases. The whole variable domain, remainder taken from reference TRBV13 and TRBJ2-1, is AAGVIQSPRHLIKEKRETATLKCYPIPRHDTVYWYQQGPGQDPQFLISFYEKMQSDKGSIPDRFSAQQFSDYHSELNMSSLELGDSALYFCASSLSGTYSYNEQFFGPGTRLTVL.

The table lists this clone with a count of one. CDR3 loop: CASSVATSGYNEQFF. The CDR3 nucleotides read TGTGCCAGCAGCGTAGCCACTAGCGGCTACAATGAGCAGTTCTTC. The genes are TRBV9 and TRBJ2-1; 8 bases match TRBD2. Trimming cost V 0 bases and J 3 bases; bases outside gene matches: 2. The CDR3 covers 15 residues. Germline CDR1 reads SGDLS; CDR2 reads YYNGEE.

V usage is TRBV7-2 and J usage is TRBJ2-7; 11 nucleotides match TRBD2. The length of the CDR3 is 19 residues. CDR1 SGHTA and CDR2 FQGNSA come from the germline V gene. V lost 5 bases, J lost 3 bases, and 18 bases stayed unmatched. The CDR3, as DNA: TGTGCCAGCAGCAACATTGCTGGTATAGCGGGAGGGGGATACTACGAGCAGTACTTC. Encoded protein: CASSNIAGIAGGGYYEQYF.

The J gene is TRBJ2-5, the V gene TRBV11-2; 7 nucleotides line up with TRBD2. V lost 0 bases to trimming and J lost 5 bases; unmatched junction nucleotides: 6. The CDR3 spans 15 residues. Per the germline V gene, CDR1 is SGHAT and CDR2 is FQNNGV. CDR3 sequence: CASSLDARESETQYF. The CDR3 bases are TGTGCCAGCAGCTTAGATGCGCGGGAGAGCGAGACCCAGTACTTC.

The chain recombines TRBV7-9 with TRBJ2-7; perhaps D is TRBD1 or TRBD2 (9 bases each). Trimming removed 4 bases from V and 2 bases from J, with 24 bases in between. This CDR3 region has 18 residues. Germline assignment: CDR1 SEHNR and CDR2 FQNEAQ (reference sequence). This chain's CDR3 is CASSSRDRVAGEPYEQYF. The DNA for the CDR3 is TGTGCCAGCAGCTCCCGGGACAGGGTAGCGGGAGAACCCTACGAGCAGTACTTC. Full variable domain (rest looked up from reference TRBV7-9 and TRBJ2-7): DTGVSQNPRHKITKRGQNVTFRCDPISEHNRLYWYRQTLGQGPEFLTYFQNEAQLEKSRLLSDRFSAERPKGSFSTLEIQRTEQGDSAMYLCASSSRDRVAGEPYEQYFGPGTRLTVT.

This clone was recorded only once. The chain has TRBV7-2 and TRBJ2-5; the D gene is possibly TRBD1 (6 bases). This CDR3 is 15 amino acids long. CDR1 is SGHTA, CDR2 FQGNSA, per germline. Trimming stripped 2 bases from V and 2 bases from J, with 12 bases between. CDR3 sequence (DNA): TGTGCCAGCAGCTTAAGGGGGACCTCTCAAGAGACCCAGTACTTC. It codes for CASSLRGTSQETQYF. The full variable domain, in which reference TRBV7-2 and TRBJ2-5 provide the parts outside the CDR3, is GAGVSQSPSNKVTEKGKDVELRCDPISGHTALYWYRQSLGQGLEFLIYFQGNSAPDKSGLPSDRFSAERTGGSVSTLTIQRTQQEDSAVYLCASSLRGTSQETQYFGPGTRLLVL.

The V call is TRBV28, the J call TRBJ2-1, with TRBD1 matching over 9 bases. The CDR3 consists of 16 residues. Germline V gene lookup returns CDR1 MDHEN and CDR2 SYDVKM. The V and J ends lost 3 bases and 8 bases, in that order; junction bases with no gene match: 11. The CDR3 nucleotides are TGTGCCAGCAGTTTGTTTACCGGGACAGGGTCCGATGAGCAGTTCTTC. Protein product: CASSLFTGTGSDEQFF.

The V gene is TRBV6-5, the J gene TRBJ1-1; D may be TRBD1 (5 bases). From germline, CDR1 is MNHEY and CDR2 SVGAGI. V was trimmed by 5 bases and J by 5 bases, leaving 12 bases between them. This CDR3 comprises 13 residues. The CDR3 protein is CASSTRVATEAFF. CDR3 nucleotide sequence: TGTGCCAGCAGTACCAGGGTGGCGACTGAAGCTTTCTTT.